This TCR beta chain was profiled in a study of blood T cell repertoires in COVID-19. About the research overall: Sources were T cells, B-cell-depleted T cells, or PBMCs; the material itself was cDNA or gDNA.

Under the authors' procedure: Amplification of reference gene primers provided the estimated nucleated cell counts. Only in-frame clones appear in the TCRdb table, and some are missing; sequencing was by immunoSEQ multiplex PCR. That table furnishes V, J and clone size, whereas the DNA furnished D and trimming. The top ten hold approximately 0.25% of the sample, which has just over 650,000 clones, about nine tenths seen once. Germline CDR1 SGHRS, CDR2 YFSETQ. V was clipped by 2 bases and J by 4 bases, with 18 bases between them. This CDR3 spans 16 amino acids. The sequence came from a woman between 18 and 29 years old with acute or convalescent COVID-19. Sequencing was performed on peripheral blood. The rearrangement links TRBV5-1 to TRBJ2-5, with a weak D call TRBD1 (5 bases). The CDR3 DNA follows: TGCGCCAGCAGCTTTGGGCTTCGCAGGGCCGGAGAGACCCAGTACTTC. The encoded protein is CASSFGLRRAGETQYF.